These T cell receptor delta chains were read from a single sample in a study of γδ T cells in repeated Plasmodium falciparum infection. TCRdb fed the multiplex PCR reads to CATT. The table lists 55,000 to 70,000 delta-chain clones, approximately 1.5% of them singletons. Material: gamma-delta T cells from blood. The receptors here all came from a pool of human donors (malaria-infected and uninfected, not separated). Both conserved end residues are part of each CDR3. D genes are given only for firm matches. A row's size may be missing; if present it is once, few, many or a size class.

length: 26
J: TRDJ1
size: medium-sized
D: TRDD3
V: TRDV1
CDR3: CALGEPFFCRPFLNGLGDTFTDKLIF
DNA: TGTGCTCTTGGGGAACCCTTTTTCTGTCGGCCCTTCCTAAACGGACTGGGGGATACCTTCACCGATAAACTCATCTTT

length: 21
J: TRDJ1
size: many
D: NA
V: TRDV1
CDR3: CALWTSIQLTGTLRYTDKLIF
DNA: TGTGCTCTTTGGACCTCCATTCAACTCACGGGGACTCTCAGGTACACCGATAAACTCATCTTT

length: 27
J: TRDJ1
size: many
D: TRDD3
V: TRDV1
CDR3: CALGELCPIEPPHTGGYAYCPSDKLIF
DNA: TGTGCTCTTGGGGAACTTTGCCCAATCGAACCTCCACATACTGGGGGATACGCGTATTGCCCAAGCGATAAACTCATCTTT

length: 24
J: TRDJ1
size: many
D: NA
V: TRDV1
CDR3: CALGRVWIVLGVLFHPLYTDKLIF
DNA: TGTGCTCTTGGTAGGGTTTGGATCGTACTGGGTGTATTATTTCATCCATTATACACCGATAAACTCATCTTT

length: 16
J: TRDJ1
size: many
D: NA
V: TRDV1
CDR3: CALGTMLAYRFDKLIF
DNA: TGTGCTCTTGGGACCATGCTGGCCTATCGTTTCGATAAACTCATCTTT

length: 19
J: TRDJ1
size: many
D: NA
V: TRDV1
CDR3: CALGDLSLFPSQYTDKLIF
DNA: TGTGCTCTTGGGGATCTCTCGCTATTCCCATCCCAGTACACCGATAAACTCATCTTT

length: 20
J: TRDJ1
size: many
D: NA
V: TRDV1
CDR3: CALWEGRFRLGDHIPDKLIF
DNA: NA

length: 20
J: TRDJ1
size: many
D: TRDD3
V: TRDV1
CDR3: CALGGAHGLGDTRGAHKLIF
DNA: TGTGCTCTTGGGGGAGCCCATGGGTTGGGGGATACAAGAGGTGCCCATAAACTCATCTTT

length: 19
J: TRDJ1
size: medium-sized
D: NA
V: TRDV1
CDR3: CALGEFSKRFRTGFKELIF
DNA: TGTGCTCTTGGGGAATTCTCTAAAAGATTCCGTACCGGGTTTAAGGAACTCATCTTT

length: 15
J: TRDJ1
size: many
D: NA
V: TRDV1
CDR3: CALGGRGGYTDKLIF
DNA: TGTGCTCTTGGGGGTCGGGGGGGCTACACCGATAAACTCATCTTT

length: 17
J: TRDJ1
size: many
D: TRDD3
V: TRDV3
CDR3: CAFTAVVLGGDTDKLIF
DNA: TGTGCCTTTACTGCCGTAGTACTGGGGGGGGACACCGATAAACTCATCTTT

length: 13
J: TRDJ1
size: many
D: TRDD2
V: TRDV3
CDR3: CAFRPSYGSKLIF
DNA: TGTGCCTTTCGGCCTTCCTACGGCTCAAAACTCATCTTT

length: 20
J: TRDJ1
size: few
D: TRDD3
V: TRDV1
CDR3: CALGELKPTLGDTGTDKLIF
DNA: TGTGCTCTTGGGGAACTCAAACCTACTCTGGGGGATACGGGCACCGATAAACTCATCTTT

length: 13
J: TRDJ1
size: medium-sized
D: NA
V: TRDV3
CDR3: CAFVPWESGKLIF
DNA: TGTGCCTTCGTACCCTGGGAATCGGGTAAACTCATCTTT

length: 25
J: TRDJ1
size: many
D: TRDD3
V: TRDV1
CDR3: CALGEQGNPTNKVWGIRWPTDKLIF
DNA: TGTGCTCTTGGGGAACAGGGCAATCCTACGAACAAAGTATGGGGGATACGATGGCCCACCGATAAACTCATCTTT

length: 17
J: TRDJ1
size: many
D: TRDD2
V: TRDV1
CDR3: CALPSYAVLGYTDKLIF
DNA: TGTGCTCTTCCTTCCTATGCCGTCCTGGGTTACACCGATAAACTCATCTTT

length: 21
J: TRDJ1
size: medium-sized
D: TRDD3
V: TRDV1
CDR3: CALGELVYASWGIKWTDKLIF
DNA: TGTGCTCTTGGGGAACTAGTATACGCCTCCTGGGGGATAAAGTGGACCGATAAACTCATCTTT

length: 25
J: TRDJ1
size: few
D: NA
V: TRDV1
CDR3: CALGEPTHFLHRPYWGTSDTDKLIF
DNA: TGTGCTCTTGGGGAACCCACCCACTTCCTACATAGACCTTACTGGGGGACCTCGGACACCGATAAACTCATCTTT

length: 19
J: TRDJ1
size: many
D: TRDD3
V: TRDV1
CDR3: CALGELDYLRGIRADKLIF
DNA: TGTGCTCTTGGGGAACTAGACTACCTCCGGGGGATACGGGCCGATAAACTCATCTTT

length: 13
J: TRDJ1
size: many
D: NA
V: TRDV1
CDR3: CALGDPTHDKLIF
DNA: TGTGCTCTTGGGGATCCTACCCACGATAAACTCATCTTT

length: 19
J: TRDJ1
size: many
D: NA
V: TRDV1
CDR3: CALGELRPASWTGTNKLIF
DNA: TGTGCTCTTGGGGAACTACGCCCCGCCAGTTGGACTGGAACTAATAAACTCATCTTT

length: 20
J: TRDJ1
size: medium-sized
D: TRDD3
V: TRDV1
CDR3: CALGDPPPTGGYLYTDKLIF
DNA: TGTGCTCTTGGGGACCCCCCACCCACTGGGGGATACCTGTACACCGATAAACTCATCTTT

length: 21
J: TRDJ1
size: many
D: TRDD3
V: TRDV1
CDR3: CALGELGGLSLGIRFSDKLIF
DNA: TGTGCTCTTGGGGAACTTGGGGGGCTCTCCCTGGGGATACGTTTCTCCGATAAACTCATCTTT

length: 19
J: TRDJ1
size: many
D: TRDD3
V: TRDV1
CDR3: CALGELVWGIRLSTDKLIF
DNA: TGTGCTCTTGGGGAACTCGTTTGGGGGATACGTCTCTCCACCGATAAACTCATCTTT

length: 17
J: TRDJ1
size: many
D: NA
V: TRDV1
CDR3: CALGDPGSGGLSDKLIF
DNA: TGTGCTCTTGGGGACCCTGGGTCGGGAGGCCTCTCCGATAAACTCATCTTT

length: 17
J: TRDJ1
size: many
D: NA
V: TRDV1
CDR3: CALGERVGRPYTDKLIF
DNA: TGTGCTCTTGGGGAAAGGGTCGGCCGCCCGTACACCGATAAACTCATCTTT

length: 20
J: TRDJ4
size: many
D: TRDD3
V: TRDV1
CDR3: CALGEINLGDTFLVTRPLIF
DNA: TGTGCTCTTGGGGAAATCAACCTGGGGGATACGTTCTTAGTTACCAGACCCCTGATCTTT

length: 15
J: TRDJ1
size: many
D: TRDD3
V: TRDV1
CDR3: CALGERYWGIHKLIF
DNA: TGTGCTCTTGGGGAACGGTACTGGGGGATACATAAACTCATCTTT

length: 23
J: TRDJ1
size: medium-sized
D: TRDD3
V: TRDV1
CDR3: CALGELISLPYNWGKRGVDKLIF
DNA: TGTGCTCTTGGGGAACTAATATCCCTACCTTATAACTGGGGGAAAAGGGGTGTTGATAAACTCATCTTT

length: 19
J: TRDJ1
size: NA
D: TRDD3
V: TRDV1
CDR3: CALGVQYWGIPTYTDKLIF
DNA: TGTGCTCTTGGGGTCCAGTACTGGGGGATACCGACCTACACCGATAAACTCATCTTT

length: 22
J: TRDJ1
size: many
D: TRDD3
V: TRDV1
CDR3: CALGELPNQDRYWGIRADKLIF
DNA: TGTGCTCTTGGGGAACTTCCTAACCAAGATAGGTACTGGGGGATACGCGCCGATAAACTCATCTTT

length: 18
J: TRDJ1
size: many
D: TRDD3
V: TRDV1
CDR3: CALGEPRGILTFTDKLIF
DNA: TGTGCTCTTGGGGAACCTCGGGGGATACTAACGTTCACCGATAAACTCATCTTT

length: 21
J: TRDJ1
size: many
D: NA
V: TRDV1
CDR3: CALGEAFLTWGFQPLTDKLIF
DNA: TGTGCTCTTGGGGAGGCCTTCCTTACATGGGGGTTTCAACCCCTCACCGATAAACTCATCTTT

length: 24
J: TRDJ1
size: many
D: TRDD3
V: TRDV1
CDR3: CALGPPPPSSTSYWGIHYTDKLIF
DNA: TGTGCTCTTGGGCCACCCCCTCCTTCCTCCACCTCCTACTGGGGGATACATTACACCGATAAACTCATCTTT

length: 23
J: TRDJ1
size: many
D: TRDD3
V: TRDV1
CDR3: CALGELNSNGVSRLGDSGDKLIF
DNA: TGTGCTCTTGGGGAACTTAATAGCAACGGAGTGTCGCGTCTGGGGGATTCGGGCGATAAACTCATCTTT

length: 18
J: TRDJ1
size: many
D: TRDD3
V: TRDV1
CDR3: CALGARRGGIRFTDKLIF
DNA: TGTGCTCTTGGGGCAAGACGTGGGGGGATACGCTTCACCGATAAACTCATCTTT